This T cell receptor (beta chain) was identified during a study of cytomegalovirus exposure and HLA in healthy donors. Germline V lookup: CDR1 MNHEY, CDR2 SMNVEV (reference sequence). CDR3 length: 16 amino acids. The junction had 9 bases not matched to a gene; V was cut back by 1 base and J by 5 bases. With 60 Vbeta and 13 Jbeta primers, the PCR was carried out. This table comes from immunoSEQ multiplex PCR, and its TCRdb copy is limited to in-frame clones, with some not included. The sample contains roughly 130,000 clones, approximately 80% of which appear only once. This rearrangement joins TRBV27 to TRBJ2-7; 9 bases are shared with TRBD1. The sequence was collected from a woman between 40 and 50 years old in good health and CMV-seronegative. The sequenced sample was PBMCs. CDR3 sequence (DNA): TGTGCCAGCAGTTTATGGGCCGGGACAGGGAACCACGAGCAGTACTTC. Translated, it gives CASSLWAGTGNHEQYF.